These 25 T cell receptor beta chains were sequenced from one sample in a study of cytomegalovirus exposure and HLA in healthy donors. PCR employed 60 Vbeta and 13 Jbeta primers. Clones were read by immunoSEQ multiplex PCR, and TCRdb kept only the in-frame ones, dropping some. The listing contains some 110,000 clones. The sample consisted of PBMCs. All receptors derive from a man in his thirties or forties in good health and CMV-seronegative.

The gene calls are TRBV18 and TRBJ1-6; D is possibly TRBD1 (6 bases). This CDR3 contains 14 residues. Germline CDR1 reads KGHSH; CDR2 reads LQKENI. V was shortened by 2 bases and J by 10 bases, with 12 bases between the two germline ends. The DNA of the CDR3 is TGTGCCAGCTCACCAGCGGGGGGCAGGTCACCCCTCCACTTT. Translation: CASSPAGGRSPLHF.

The rearrangement links TRBV5-1 to TRBJ1-1; TRBD1 matches 7 bases. V trimming: 6 bases; J trimming: 0 bases; junction bases outside the gene matches: 8. Germline CDR1 and CDR2: SGHRS and YFSETQ. The CDR3 is 15 residues long. DNA of the CDR3: TGCGCCAGCACCTCGACAGGGCCCATGAACACTGAAGCTTTCTTT. Its translation: CASTSTGPMNTEAFF.

The CDR3 loop is CASSLASASYNEQFF. The CDR3 nucleotides are TGTGCCAGCAGTCTAGCTTCGGCCTCCTACAATGAGCAGTTCTTC. The rearrangement uses TRBV7-2 and TRBJ2-1; tentatively, D is TRBD2 (5 bases). Germline-derived CDR1 and CDR2 are SGHTA and FQGNSA. The V end lost 6 bases, the J end lost 0 bases, and 12 bases lay between the germline ends. There are 15 residues in the CDR3.

The gene calls are TRBV28 and TRBJ2-1; 7 bases agree with TRBD2. The CDR3 length is 16 residues. Trimming took 5 bases from V and 3 from J; bases not matched to a gene: 10. CDR1 is MDHEN and CDR2 is SYDVKM in the germline V gene. Written as DNA, the CDR3 is TGTGCCAGCAGTAAACATGCGGGGGTGAACTACAATGAGCAGTTCTTC. Residues: CASSKHAGVNYNEQFF.

The V gene is TRBV6-5, the J gene TRBJ1-2; tentatively, D is TRBD1 (6 bases). The ends were cut back, 6 bases at V and 8 bases at J, with 16 bases in the middle. CDR1 and CDR2 from the germline V gene are MNHEY and SVGAGI. CDR3 size: 13 residues. CDR3 protein: CASREPGAEGYTF. CDR3 nucleotides: TGTGCCAGCAGAGAGCCAGGGGCGGAAGGCTACACCTTC.

The rearrangement uses TRBV6-1 and TRBJ1-1; D not resolved. The ends were cut back, 4 bases at V and 0 bases at J, with 12 bases in the middle. CDR3 length: 15 amino acids. In germline, CDR1 is MNHNS, CDR2 SASEGT. In nucleotides, the CDR3 is TGTGCCAGCAGTGCGCCCAGCGGGATGAACACTGAAGCTTTCTTT. Encoded protein: CASSAPSGMNTEAFF.

This CDR3 is CASSAGGDRGYGYTF. DNA of the CDR3: TGTGCCAGCAGCGCGGGGGGAGACAGAGGCTATGGCTACACCTTC. The chain is built from TRBV9 and TRBJ1-2, with a tentative D call TRBD1 (5 bases). Looked up from germline, CDR1 is SGDLS and CDR2 is YYNGEE. The CDR3 length is 15 residues. V was shortened by 3 bases and J by 4 bases, with 16 bases between the two germline ends.

This sequence joins TRBV9 and TRBJ1-2, with TRBD1 matching 8 bases. The CDR3 totals 14 residues. The germline gives CDR1 SGDLS, CDR2 YYNGEE. V dropped 3 bases and J dropped 4; count of bases not matched to a gene: 5. The CDR3, as DNA: TGTGCCAGCAGCGGCGGACAGGGCCCCTATGGCTACACCTTC. This codes for CASSGGQGPYGYTF.

This chain connects TRBV6-1 to TRBJ2-1; TRBD1 aligns across 9 bases. Germline V CDR1 and CDR2: MNHNS, SASEGT. V lost 3 bases and J lost 6; bases outside the gene matches: 3. The CDR3 consists of 14 residues. In DNA, the CDR3 is TGTGCCAGCAGTGAGGGGACAGGGCCCAATGAGCAGTTCTTC. It codes for CASSEGTGPNEQFF.

This sequence joins TRBV9 and TRBJ1-4; D possibly corresponds to TRBD1 (5 bases). Germline loops: CDR1 SGDLS, CDR2 YYNGEE. Trimming shortened V by 6 bases and J by 4 bases, and 25 bases separated the two germline ends. The CDR3 is made up of 18 amino acids. CDR3 in amino acids: CASTLEGRTHDGNEKLFF. The CDR3 DNA is TGTGCCAGCACCCTCGAAGGGAGGACACACGACGGTAATGAAAAACTGTTTTTT.

The CDR3 sequence is CASSLDTMNTGELFF. DNA of the CDR3: TGCGCCAGCAGCTTGGACACGATGAACACCGGGGAGCTGTTTTTT. This chain connects TRBV5-1 to TRBJ2-2; no firm D call. Germline loops: CDR1 SGHRS, CDR2 YFSETQ. This CDR3 comprises 15 residues. Trimming took 0 bases from V and 1 from J, leaving 7 bases between them.

The V and J genes are TRBV7-2 and TRBJ2-1, with TRBD1 identical over 7 bases. Unmatched junction bases numbered 17, after V lost 5 bases and J lost 10 bases. CDR1 and CDR2 from the germline V gene are SGHTA and FQGNSA. The CDR3 covers 16 residues. The DNA of the CDR3 is TGTGCCAGCAGCCCCGGCCCCGGGACAGATTTGAGGGAGCAGTTCTTC. It translates to CASSPGPGTDLREQFF.

The V gene is TRBV5-5, the J gene TRBJ2-7, with D tentatively TRBD1 (5 bases). There are 14 residues in the CDR3. V shed 1 base and J shed 6 bases, with 14 bases lying between them. Germline CDR1 reads SGHKS; CDR2 reads YYEKEE (reference sequence). CDR3 sequence (DNA): TGTGCCAGCAGCTTGTCGGGCAGGGAAACCGAGCAGTACTTC. Translating it yields CASSLSGRETEQYF.

The J gene is TRBJ2-7, the V gene TRBV6-1, with 8 bases aligning to TRBD2. The ends lost 5 bases at V and 5 bases at J; junction bases unmatched: 11. The CDR3 is 15 amino acids. Germline V gene sequence: CDR1 MNHNS, CDR2 SASEGT. CDR3 in DNA: TGTGCCAGCAGTCCGAGGAGGGCGGGGGGCCACGAGCAGTACTTC. The encoded protein is CASSPRRAGGHEQYF.

The chain has TRBV2 and TRBJ2-7, with D possibly matching TRBD1 (5 bases). Germline V gives CDR1 SNHLY, CDR2 FYNNEI. The CDR3 covers 14 residues. With 4 bases removed from V and 5 bases from J, the gap between germline ends came to 15 bases. The CDR3 bases are TGTGCCAGCAGTGTTGAGATAGGGGTCAACGAGCAGTACTTC. Amino acid sequence: CASSVEIGVNEQYF. Complete variable domain (other parts from reference TRBV2 and TRBJ2-7): EPEVTQTPSHQVTQMGQEVILRCVPISNHLYFYWYRQILGQKVEFLVSFYNNEISEKSEIFDDQFSVERPDGSNFTLKIRSTKLEDSAMYFCASSVEIGVNEQYFGPGTRLTVT.

The V and J genes are TRBV4-2 and TRBJ2-5; D perhaps matches TRBD2 (6 bases). The V end was cut by 5 bases, the J end by 5 bases, with 12 bases between. The CDR3 is 13 residues long. Germline CDR1 LGHNA, CDR2 YNFKEQ. CDR3 loop: CASSTLGGETQYF. For the CDR3, the DNA is TGTGCCAGCAGCACCCTCGGAGGGGAGACCCAGTACTTC.

V and J are TRBV15 and TRBJ1-2, with 8 nucleotides matching TRBD1. The ends lost 1 base at V and 8 bases at J; junction bases unmatched: 9. Germline CDR1 is LNHNV and CDR2 is YYDKDF (reference sequence). CDR3 length: 15 residues. This chain's CDR3 is CATSRAGRGLAGYTF. The CDR3 DNA follows: TGTGCCACCAGCAGAGCGGGCAGGGGGCTGGCCGGCTACACCTTC. The variable domain in full, completed from reference TRBV15 and TRBJ1-2, reads DAMVIQNPRYQVTQFGKPVTLSCSQTLNHNVMYWYQQKSSQAPKLLFHYYDKDFNNEADTPDNFQSRRPNTSFCFLDIRSPGLGDTAMYLCATSRAGRGLAGYTFGSGTRLTVV.

For the CDR3, the DNA is TGTGCCATCAGTGAACGACAGGGGGGAGGCGAAAAACTGTTTTTT. Its protein is CAISERQGGGEKLFF. V usage is TRBV10-3 and J usage is TRBJ1-4; the match to TRBD1 covers 9 bases. This CDR3 has 15 amino acids. With 3 bases clipped from V and 8 bases from J, the junction kept 7 bases outside the gene matches. Germline V gene data show CDR1 as ENHRY and CDR2 as SYGVKD.

The V and J genes are TRBV5-6 and TRBJ1-1; TRBD1 aligns across 7 bases. The CDR3 covers 14 residues. The V gene's germline CDR1 is SGHDT and CDR2 YYEEEE. The junction had 3 bases not matched to a gene; V was cut back by 3 bases and J by 1 base. The CDR3 region is CASSWGQRNTEAFF. CDR3 nucleotides: TGTGCCAGCAGCTGGGGACAGAGGAACACTGAAGCTTTCTTT. Combining the CDR3 with reference TRBV5-6 and TRBJ1-1 gives the whole variable domain DAGVTQSPTHLIKTRGQQVTLRCSPKSGHDTVSWYQQALGQGPQFIFQYYEEEERQRGNFPDRFSGHQFPNYSSELNVNALLLGDSALYLCASSWGQRNTEAFFGQGTRLTVV.

The V gene is TRBV6-4, the J gene TRBJ1-5, with 7 bases fitting TRBD1. Trimming took 5 bases from V and 3 from J; bases not matched to a gene: 7. Germline assignment: CDR1 MRHNA and CDR2 SNTAGT. The CDR3 runs to 15 residues. Here the CDR3 reads CASSPETGPNQPQHF. CDR3 bases: TGTGCCAGCAGTCCCGAGACAGGGCCCAATCAGCCCCAGCATTTT.

CDR3 region: CASSRPDRGPNIQYF. The CDR3 bases are TGTGCCAGCTCACGACCGGACAGGGGGCCGAACATTCAGTACTTC. The V gene is TRBV18, the J gene TRBJ2-4; 11 positions agree with TRBD1. J was trimmed by 7 bases and V by 4 bases; bases with no gene match: 6. The CDR3 length is 15 residues. The germline gives CDR1 KGHSH, CDR2 LQKENI. The full variable domain, with the rest looked up from reference TRBV18 and TRBJ2-4, is NAGVMQNPRHLVRRRGQEARLRCSPMKGHSHVYWYRQLPEEGLKFMVYLQKENIIDESGMPKERFSAEFPKEGPSILRIQQVVRGDSAAYFCASSRPDRGPNIQYFGAGTRLSVL.

The CDR3 is CASSSSTGGADTQYF. CDR3 bases: TGTGCCAGCAGCTCCTCGACAGGGGGGGCAGATACGCAGTATTTT. The V call is TRBV7-3, the J call TRBJ2-3; 9 nucleotides agree with TRBD1. V shed 4 bases, J shed 4 bases, and the junction held 6 bases outside the gene matches. This CDR3 spans 15 amino acids. Germline lookup yields CDR1 SGHTA and CDR2 FQGTGA.

V is TRBV10-3 and J is TRBJ2-7; 8 bases fit TRBD1. This CDR3 comprises 18 residues. Unmatched junction bases numbered 15, after V lost 5 bases and J lost 0 bases. Germline V gene data show CDR1 as ENHRY and CDR2 as SYGVKD. The CDR3 reads CAISQQGAIPSYSYEQYF. CDR3 DNA sequence: TGTGCCATCAGTCAGCAGGGGGCAATACCCTCTTACTCCTACGAGCAGTACTTC.

V is TRBV7-8 and J is TRBJ1-2, with D uncertain. Trimming removed 6 bases from V and 5 bases from J, with 19 bases in between. In germline, CDR1 is SGHVS, CDR2 FQNEAQ. The CDR3 length is 15 residues. The CDR3 spells CASSLTVGSIYGYTF. The CDR3 DNA reads as TGTGCCAGCAGTCTAACGGTGGGCAGCATTTATGGCTACACCTTC.

The rearrangement uses TRBV14 and TRBJ2-7; maybe TRBD2 (7 bases). The CDR3 totals 14 residues. V was cut by 2 bases and J by 6 bases, with 14 bases left in between. The germline V gene encodes CDR1 SGHDN and CDR2 FVKESK. Here the CDR3 reads CASSQSVGGGEQYF. Here the CDR3 DNA reads TGTGCCAGCAGCCAATCAGTAGGGGGGGGCGAGCAGTACTTC.